This TCR beta chain was sequenced during a study of response to subunit inactivated influenza vaccine. This clonotype was recorded a few times. TCRdb re-derived calls from the RT-PCR reads in MiXCR, one entry per CDR3 protein. The sample lists around 470,000 distinct CDR3 sequences, 6% to 9% occurring once. Germline V gene data show CDR1 as SGHTA and CDR2 as FQGNSA. V lost 2 bases and J lost 9, with 14 bases in between. The CDR3 has 14 residues. The origin of this receptor is a man between 50 and 75 years old who received an inactivated influenza vaccine. Sequencing was performed on PBMCs from blood, taken less than 25 months after vaccination. This chain connects TRBV7-2 to TRBJ2-1; weak D call: TRBD2 (7 bases). The CDR3 loop is CASSLRGEGAEQFF. In DNA, the CDR3 is TGTGCCAGCAGCTTAAGGGGGGAGGGCGCTGAGCAGTTCTTC. The full variable domain, rest sourced from reference TRBV7-2 and TRBJ2-1, is GAGVSQSPSNKVTEKGKDVELRCDPISGHTALYWYRQSLGQGLEFLIYFQGNSAPDKSGLPSDRFSAERTGGSVSTLTIQRTQQEDSAVYLCASSLRGEGAEQFFGPGTRLTVL.